The source of this TCR beta chain is a study of T cells in narcolepsy. Overall study context: Donors had narcolepsy type 1 or type 2, or were healthy controls.

Worth noting for this clone: Its target is unknown.

Broader study findings: Healthy controls reportedly lacked the autoreactive clonotypes serially found in patients' blood. Same-patient CSF and blood CD4+ T cell clonotypes included HCRT-specific and TRIB2-specific autoreactive ones.

Data came from immunoSEQ multiplex PCR; TCRdb stores just in-frame clones and leaves some out. Of approximately 9,400 clones in the sample, 65% to 80% were seen once. The CDR3 has 13 residues. V was cut by 5 bases and J by 1 base, with 7 bases left in between. The V gene's germline CDR1 is SGHAT and CDR2 FQNNGV. The source material was CD45RA- memory CD8+ T cells from PBMCs. The receptor was derived from a human donor with narcolepsy. The chain employs TRBV11-2 and TRBJ2-3; the D is unclear. CDR3 DNA sequence: TGTGCCAGCAGCCGCCACGGCACAGATACGCAGTATTTT. This codes for CASSRHGTDTQYF. Filled out from reference TRBV11-2 and TRBJ2-3, the complete variable domain reads EAGVAQSPRYKIIEKRQSVAFWCNPISGHATLYWYQQILGQGPKLLIQFQNNGVVDDSQLPKDRFSAERLKGVDSTLKIQPAKLEDSAVYLCASSRHGTDTQYFGPGTRLTVL.